This T cell receptor (beta chain) was sequenced in a study of blood T cell dynamics during melanoma immunotherapy. Whole-study context: First-line therapy was either pembrolizumab or nivolumab with ipilimumab for metastatic melanoma.

DNA loading was fixed at approximately 350 ng for all bulk PBMC samples. TCRdb's copy holds only in-frame clones and misses some; the assay was immunoSEQ multiplex PCR. This sample yields roughly 17,000 clones, of which about 80% are seen a single time; roughly 7.1% belongs to the top ten. Described time point: pre-treatment baseline. No patient had earlier systemic cancer treatment, concurrent immunosuppressants, or another active cancer. Study conclusions and caveats: At W3, later disease-control patients showed bifurcated PBMC repertoire changes, unlike progressors.

Unmatched junction bases numbered 7, after V lost 5 bases and J lost 16 bases. Germline V gene lookup returns CDR1 SGHTA and CDR2 FQGNSA. CDR3 length equals 12 residues. As to this clone: The target antigen is unknown.

The chain is built from TRBV7-2 and TRBJ2-1; TRBD2 matches 11 bases. This TCR derives from a human donor with melanoma. The material was blood, obtained from a patient treated with checkpoint blockade. CDR3 sequence: CASSLGLAGSFF. For the CDR3, the DNA is TGTGCCAGCAGCCTAGGACTAGCGGGTAGTTTCTTC.